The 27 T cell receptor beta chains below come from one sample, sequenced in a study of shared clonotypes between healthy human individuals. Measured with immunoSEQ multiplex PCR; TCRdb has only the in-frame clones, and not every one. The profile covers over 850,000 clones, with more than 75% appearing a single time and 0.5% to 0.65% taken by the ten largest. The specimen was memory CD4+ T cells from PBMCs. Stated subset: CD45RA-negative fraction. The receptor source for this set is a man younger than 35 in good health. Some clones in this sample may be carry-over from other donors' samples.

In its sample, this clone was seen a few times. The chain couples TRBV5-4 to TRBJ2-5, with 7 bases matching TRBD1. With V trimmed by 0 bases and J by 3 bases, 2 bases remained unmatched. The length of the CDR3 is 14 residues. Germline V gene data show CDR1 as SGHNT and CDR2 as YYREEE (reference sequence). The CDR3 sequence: CASSLGDREETQYF. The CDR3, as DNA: TGTGCCAGCAGCTTGGGGGACAGAGAAGAGACCCAGTACTTC.

The CDR3 loop reads CASSPGRDTGELFF. CDR3 nucleotide sequence: TGTGCCAGCTCACCAGGGCGAGACACCGGGGAGCTGTTTTTT. J is TRBJ2-2 and V is TRBV18; D gene uncertain. This CDR3 comprises 14 residues. Per the germline V gene, CDR1 is KGHSH and CDR2 is LQKENI. V lost 2 bases to trimming and J lost 3 bases, with 7 bases between them. The full variable domain, with the rest looked up from reference TRBV18 and TRBJ2-2, is NAGVMQNPRHLVRRRGQEARLRCSPMKGHSHVYWYRQLPEEGLKFMVYLQKENIIDESGMPKERFSAEFPKEGPSILRIQQVVRGDSAAYFCASSPGRDTGELFFGEGSRLTVL.

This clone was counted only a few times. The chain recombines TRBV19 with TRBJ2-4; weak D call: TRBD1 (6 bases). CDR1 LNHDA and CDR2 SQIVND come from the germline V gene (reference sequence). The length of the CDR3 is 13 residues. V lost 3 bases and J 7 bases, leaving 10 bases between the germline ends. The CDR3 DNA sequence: TGTGCCAGTAGTATCAGCCAGGGGAACATTCAGTACTTC. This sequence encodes CASSISQGNIQYF.

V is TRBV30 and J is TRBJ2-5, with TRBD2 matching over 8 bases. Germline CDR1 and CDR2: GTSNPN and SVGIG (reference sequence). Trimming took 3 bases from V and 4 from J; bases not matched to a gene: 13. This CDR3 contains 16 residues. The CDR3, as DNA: TGTGCCTGGAGCTCCTCTGGTAGCGGGATTGGAGAGACCCAGTACTTC. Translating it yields CAWSSSGSGIGETQYF.

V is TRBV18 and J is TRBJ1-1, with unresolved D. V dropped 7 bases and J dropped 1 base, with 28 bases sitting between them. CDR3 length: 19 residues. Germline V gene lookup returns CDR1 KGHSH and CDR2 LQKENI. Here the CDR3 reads CASLITPSQRAASNTEAFF. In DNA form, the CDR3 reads TGTGCCAGCTTGATCACTCCATCACAAAGGGCCGCTTCGAACACTGAAGCTTTCTTT.

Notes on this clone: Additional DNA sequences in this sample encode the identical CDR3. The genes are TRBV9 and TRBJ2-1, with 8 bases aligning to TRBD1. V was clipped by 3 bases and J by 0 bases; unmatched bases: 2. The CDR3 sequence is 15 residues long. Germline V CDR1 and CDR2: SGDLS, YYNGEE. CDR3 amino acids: CASSATGGSYNEQFF. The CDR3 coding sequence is TGTGCCAGCAGCGCTACAGGGGGCTCCTACAATGAGCAGTTCTTC. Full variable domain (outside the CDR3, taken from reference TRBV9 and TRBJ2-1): DSGVTQTPKHLITATGQRVTLRCSPRSGDLSVYWYQQSLDQGLQFLIQYYNGEERAKGNILERFSAQQFPDLHSELNLSSLELGDSALYFCASSATGGSYNEQFFGPGTRLTVL.

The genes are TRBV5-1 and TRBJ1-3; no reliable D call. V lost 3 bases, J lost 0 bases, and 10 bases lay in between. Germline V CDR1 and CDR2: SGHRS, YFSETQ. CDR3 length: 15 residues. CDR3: CASSYGSSSGNTIYF. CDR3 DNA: TGCGCCAGCAGCTATGGAAGTTCCTCTGGAAACACCATATATTTT.

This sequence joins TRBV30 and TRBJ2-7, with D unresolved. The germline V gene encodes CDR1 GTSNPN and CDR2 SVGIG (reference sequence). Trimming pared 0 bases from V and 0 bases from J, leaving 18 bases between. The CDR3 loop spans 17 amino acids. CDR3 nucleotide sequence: TGTGCCTGGAGTGTACACTTGTTTCCCAGGAGCTCCTACGAGCAGTACTTC. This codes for CAWSVHLFPRSSYEQYF.

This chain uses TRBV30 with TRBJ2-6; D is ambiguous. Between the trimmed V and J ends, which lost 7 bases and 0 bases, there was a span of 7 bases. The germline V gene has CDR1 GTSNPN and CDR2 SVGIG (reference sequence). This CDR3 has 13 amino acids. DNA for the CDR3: TGTGCCTCAGACTCCTCTGGGGCCAACGTCCTGACTTTC. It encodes CASDSSGANVLTF.

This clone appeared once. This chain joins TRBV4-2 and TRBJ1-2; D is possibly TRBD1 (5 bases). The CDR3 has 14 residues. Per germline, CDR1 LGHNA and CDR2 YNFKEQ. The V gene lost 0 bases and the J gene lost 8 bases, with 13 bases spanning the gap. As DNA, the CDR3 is TGTGCCAGCAGCCAAGACAACACAGGTGAAGGCTACACCTTC. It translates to CASSQDNTGEGYTF.

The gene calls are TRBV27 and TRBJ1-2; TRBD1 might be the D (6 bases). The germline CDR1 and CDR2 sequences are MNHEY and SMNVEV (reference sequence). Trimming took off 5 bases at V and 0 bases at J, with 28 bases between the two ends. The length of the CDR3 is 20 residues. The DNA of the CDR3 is TGTGCCAGCAGTCCCTCCTTGGGGGTCGCAGGGGCCCTAGCTAACTATGGCTACACCTTC. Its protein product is CASSPSLGVAGALANYGYTF.

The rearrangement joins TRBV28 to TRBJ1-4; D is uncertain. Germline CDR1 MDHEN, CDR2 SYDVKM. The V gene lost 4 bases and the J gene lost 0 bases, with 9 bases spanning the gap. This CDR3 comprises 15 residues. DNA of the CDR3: TGTGCCAGCAGTTCGACACGAGCAACTAATGAAAAACTGTTTTTT. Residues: CASSSTRATNEKLFF.

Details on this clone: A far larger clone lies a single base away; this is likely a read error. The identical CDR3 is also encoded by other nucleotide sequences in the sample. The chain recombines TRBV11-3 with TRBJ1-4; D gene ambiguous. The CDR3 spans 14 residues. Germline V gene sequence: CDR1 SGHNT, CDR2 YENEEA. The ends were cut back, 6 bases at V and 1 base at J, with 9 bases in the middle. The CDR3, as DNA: TGTGCCAGCAGTTCCGGAGGAACTAATGAAAAACTGTTTTTT. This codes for CASSSGGTNEKLFF. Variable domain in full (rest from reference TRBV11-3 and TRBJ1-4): EAGVVQSPRYKIIEKKQPVAFWCNPISGHNTLYWYLQNLGQGPELLIRYENEEAVDDSQLPKDRFSAERLKGVDSTLKIQPAELGDSAVYLCASSSGGTNEKLFFGSGTQLSVL.

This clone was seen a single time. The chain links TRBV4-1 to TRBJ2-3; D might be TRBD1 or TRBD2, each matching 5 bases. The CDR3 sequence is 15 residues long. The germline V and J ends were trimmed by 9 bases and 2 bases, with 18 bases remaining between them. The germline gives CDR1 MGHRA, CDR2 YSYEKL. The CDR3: CASSRGAGNTDTQYF. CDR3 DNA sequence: TGCGCCAGTTCTCGGGGCGCGGGTAACACAGATACGCAGTATTTT.

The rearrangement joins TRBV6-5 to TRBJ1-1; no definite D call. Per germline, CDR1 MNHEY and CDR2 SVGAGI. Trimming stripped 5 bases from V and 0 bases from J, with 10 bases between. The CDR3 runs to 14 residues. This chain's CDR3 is CASSRAGMNTEAFF. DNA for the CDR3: TGTGCCAGCAGTAGAGCGGGGATGAACACTGAAGCTTTCTTT.

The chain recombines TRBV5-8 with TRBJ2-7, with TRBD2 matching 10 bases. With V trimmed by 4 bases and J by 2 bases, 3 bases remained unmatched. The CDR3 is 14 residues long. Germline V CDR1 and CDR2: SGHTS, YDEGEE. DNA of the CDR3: TGTGCCAGCAGCGCAACTAGCGGGGCCTACGAGCAGTACTTC. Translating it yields CASSATSGAYEQYF.

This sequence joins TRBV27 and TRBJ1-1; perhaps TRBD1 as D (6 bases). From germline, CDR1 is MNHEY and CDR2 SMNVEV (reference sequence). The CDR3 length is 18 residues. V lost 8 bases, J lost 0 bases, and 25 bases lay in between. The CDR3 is CASRFGGFDPEMNTEAFF. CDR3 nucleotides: TGTGCCAGCCGATTCGGGGGCTTCGACCCTGAAATGAACACTGAAGCTTTCTTT.

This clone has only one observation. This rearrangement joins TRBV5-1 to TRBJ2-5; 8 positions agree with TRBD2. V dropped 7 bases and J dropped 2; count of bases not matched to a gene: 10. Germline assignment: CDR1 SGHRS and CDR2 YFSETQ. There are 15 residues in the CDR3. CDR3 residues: CASGLSGIPQETQYF. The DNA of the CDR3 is TGCGCCAGCGGACTTAGCGGGATACCGCAAGAGACCCAGTACTTC.

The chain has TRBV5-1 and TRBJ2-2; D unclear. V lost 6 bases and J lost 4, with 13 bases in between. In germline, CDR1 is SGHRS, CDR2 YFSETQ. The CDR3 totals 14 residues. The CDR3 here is CASTPGGVTGELFF. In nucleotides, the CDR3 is TGCGCCAGCACCCCCGGTGGGGTCACCGGGGAGCTGTTTTTT. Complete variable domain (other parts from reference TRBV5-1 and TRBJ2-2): KAGVTQTPRYLIKTRGQQVTLSCSPISGHRSVSWYQQTPGQGLQFLFEYFSETQRNKGNFPGRFSGRQFSNSRSEMNVSTLELGDSALYLCASTPGGVTGELFFGEGSRLTVL.

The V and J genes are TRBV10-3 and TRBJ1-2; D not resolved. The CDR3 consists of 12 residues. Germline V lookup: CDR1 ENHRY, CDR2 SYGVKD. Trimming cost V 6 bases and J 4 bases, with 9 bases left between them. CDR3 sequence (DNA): TGTGCCATCAGGGATGCTGGCTATGGCTACACCTTC. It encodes CAIRDAGYGYTF.

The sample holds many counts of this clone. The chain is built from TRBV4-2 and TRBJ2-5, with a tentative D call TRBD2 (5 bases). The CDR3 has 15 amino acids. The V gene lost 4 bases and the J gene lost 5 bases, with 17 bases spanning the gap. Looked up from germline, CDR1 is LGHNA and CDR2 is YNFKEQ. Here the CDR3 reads CASSPGGFRGETQYF. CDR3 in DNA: TGTGCCAGCAGCCCGGGCGGGTTCCGAGGGGAGACCCAGTACTTC.

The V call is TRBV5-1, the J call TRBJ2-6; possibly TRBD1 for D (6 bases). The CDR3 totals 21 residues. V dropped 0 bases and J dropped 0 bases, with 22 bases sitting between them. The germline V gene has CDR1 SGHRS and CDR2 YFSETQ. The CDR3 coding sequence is TGCGCCAGCAGCTTGGACGCGTGGCCGACAGGCATCCTCTCTGGGGCCAACGTCCTGACTTTC. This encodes CASSLDAWPTGILSGANVLTF. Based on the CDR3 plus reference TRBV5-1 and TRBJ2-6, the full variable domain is KAGVTQTPRYLIKTRGQQVTLSCSPISGHRSVSWYQQTPGQGLQFLFEYFSETQRNKGNFPGRFSGRQFSNSRSEMNVSTLELGDSALYLCASSLDAWPTGILSGANVLTFGAGSRLTVL.

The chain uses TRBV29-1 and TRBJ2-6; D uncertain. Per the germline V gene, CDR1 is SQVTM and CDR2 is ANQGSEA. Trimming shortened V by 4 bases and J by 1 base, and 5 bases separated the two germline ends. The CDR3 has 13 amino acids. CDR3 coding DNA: TGCAGCGTTGGAAGGTCTGGGGCCAACGTCCTGACTTTC. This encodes CSVGRSGANVLTF.

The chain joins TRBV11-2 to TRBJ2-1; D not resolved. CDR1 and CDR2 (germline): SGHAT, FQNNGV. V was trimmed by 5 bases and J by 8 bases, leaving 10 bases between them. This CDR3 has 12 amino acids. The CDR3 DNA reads TGTGCCAGCAGCCCTCAACGGTATGAGCAGTTCTTC. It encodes CASSPQRYEQFF.

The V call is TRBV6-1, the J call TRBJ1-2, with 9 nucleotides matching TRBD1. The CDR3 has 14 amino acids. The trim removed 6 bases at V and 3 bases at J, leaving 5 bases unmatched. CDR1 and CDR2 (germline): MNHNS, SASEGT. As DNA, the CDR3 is TGTGCCAGCAGCACGACAGGGGGGGACTATGGCTACACCTTC. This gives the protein CASSTTGGDYGYTF.

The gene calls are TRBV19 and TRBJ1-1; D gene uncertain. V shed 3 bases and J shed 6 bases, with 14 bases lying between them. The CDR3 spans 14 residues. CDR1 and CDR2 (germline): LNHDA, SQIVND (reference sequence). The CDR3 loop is CASSIGGPTSEAFF. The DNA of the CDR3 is TGTGCCAGTAGTATTGGAGGACCCACCTCTGAAGCTTTCTTT.

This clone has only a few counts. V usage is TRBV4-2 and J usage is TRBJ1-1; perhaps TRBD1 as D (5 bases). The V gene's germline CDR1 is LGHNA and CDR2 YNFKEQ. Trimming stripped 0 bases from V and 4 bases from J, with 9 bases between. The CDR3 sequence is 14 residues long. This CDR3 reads CASSQEGLGTEAFF. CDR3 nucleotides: TGTGCCAGCAGCCAAGAGGGGCTGGGCACTGAAGCTTTCTTT.